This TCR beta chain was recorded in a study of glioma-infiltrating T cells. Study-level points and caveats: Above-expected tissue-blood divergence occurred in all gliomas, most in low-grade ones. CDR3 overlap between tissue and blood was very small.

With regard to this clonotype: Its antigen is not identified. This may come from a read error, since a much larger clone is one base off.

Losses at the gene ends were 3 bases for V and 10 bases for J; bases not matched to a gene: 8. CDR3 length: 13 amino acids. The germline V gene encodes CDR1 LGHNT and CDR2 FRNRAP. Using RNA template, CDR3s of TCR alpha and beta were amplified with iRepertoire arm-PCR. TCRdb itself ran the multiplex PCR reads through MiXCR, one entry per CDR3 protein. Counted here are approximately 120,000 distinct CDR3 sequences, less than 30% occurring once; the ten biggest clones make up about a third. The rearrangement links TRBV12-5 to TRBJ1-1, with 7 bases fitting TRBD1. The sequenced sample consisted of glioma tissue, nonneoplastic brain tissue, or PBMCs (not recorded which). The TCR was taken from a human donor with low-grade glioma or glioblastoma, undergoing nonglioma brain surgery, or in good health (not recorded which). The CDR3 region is CASGFMQGGSAFF. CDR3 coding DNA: TGTGCTAGTGGTTTCATGCAGGGGGGCTCAGCTTTCTTT. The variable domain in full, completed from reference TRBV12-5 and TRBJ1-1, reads DARVTQTPRHKVTEMGQEVTMRCQPILGHNTVFWYRQTMMQGLELLAYFRNRAPLDDSGMPKDRFSAEMPDATLATLKIQPSEPRDSAVYFCASGFMQGGSAFFGQGTRLTVV.